Presented here are 19 T cell receptor beta chains from one specimen sequenced in a study of shared clonotypes between healthy human individuals. Generated by immunoSEQ multiplex PCR, the TCRdb table keeps only in-frame clones and is missing some. The table lists about 2.4 million clones, just over 90% of them singletons. The specimen was naive CD4+ T cells sorted from blood. Subset noted: CD45RA+ positively selected. The receptors were sampled from a man aged 18 to 35 in good health.

The chain is built from TRBV7-2 and TRBJ1-2; D is unresolved. The V gene lost 6 bases and the J gene lost 4 bases, with 12 bases spanning the gap. CDR3 size: 13 residues. Germline-derived CDR1 and CDR2 are SGHTA and FQGNSA. CDR3 bases: TGTGCCAGCAGAAACACGAATGGCTATGGCTACACCTTC. Its protein is CASRNTNGYGYTF.

The V and J genes are TRBV30 and TRBJ2-7, with 7 bases fitting TRBD2. Germline-derived CDR1 and CDR2 are GTSNPN and SVGIG (reference sequence). The CDR3 is 12 residues long. Trimming took 5 bases from V and 7 from J; bases not matched to a gene: 8. CDR3 loop: CAWGEREEEQYF. The CDR3 DNA reads TGTGCCTGGGGGGAGCGGGAAGAGGAGCAGTACTTC.

This clone was picked up one time. The chain couples TRBV6-1 to TRBJ1-2; D is undetermined. V was pared by 2 bases and J by 4 bases, with 17 bases between. Germline CDR1 MNHNS, CDR2 SASEGT. This CDR3 comprises 16 residues. CDR3 DNA: TGTGCCAGCAGTGAAAATTTGATGGGGTTAATCTATGGCTACACCTTC. Translating gives CASSENLMGLIYGYTF.

The table lists this clone with a count of one. The chain employs TRBV10-3 and TRBJ2-4; a weak D match, TRBD2 (6 bases). This CDR3 is 13 amino acids long. The V end lost 4 bases, the J end lost 8 bases, and 12 bases lay between the germline ends. Looked up from germline, CDR1 is ENHRY and CDR2 is SYGVKD. This chain's CDR3 is CAISGGRSDIQYF. The CDR3 coding sequence is TGTGCCATCAGTGGTGGGAGGTCGGACATTCAGTACTTC.

DNA of the CDR3: TGTGCCAGCAGCACCCGGGACTCGAACACAGATACGCAGTATTTT. Protein: CASSTRDSNTDTQYF. The chain employs TRBV5-4 and TRBJ2-3; a possible D gene is TRBD2 (6 bases). Between the trimmed V and J ends, which lost 4 bases and 2 bases, there was a span of 14 bases. CDR1 and CDR2 from the germline V gene are SGHNT and YYREEE (reference sequence). The CDR3 has 15 amino acids.

The rearrangement uses TRBV6-6 and TRBJ2-7, with D perhaps given as TRBD1 or TRBD2 (5 bases each). V lost 8 bases to trimming and J lost 5 bases, with 7 bases between them. This CDR3 spans 10 amino acids. Germline CDR1 MNHNY, CDR2 SVGAGI (reference sequence). CDR3 in amino acids: CASEGHEQYF. The CDR3 DNA follows: TGTGCCAGCGAGGGGCACGAGCAGTACTTC.

On this clone: The same CDR3 is also encoded by other DNA sequences in this sample. The rearrangement joins TRBV7-2 to TRBJ2-1, with D uncertain. Germline CDR1 and CDR2: SGHTA and FQGNSA. The CDR3 extends over 10 amino acids. The V and J ends lost 3 bases and 9 bases respectively, with 3 bases between them. CDR3 nucleotide sequence: TGTGCCAGCAGCTTGAGTGAGCAGTTCTTC. Translating gives CASSLSEQFF.

With respect to this clone: This sample includes further DNA sequences coding for the same CDR3. V usage is TRBV13 and J usage is TRBJ2-5; 7 bases line up with TRBD1. This CDR3 region has 14 residues. In germline, CDR1 is PRHDT, CDR2 FYEKMQ (reference sequence). V was clipped by 0 bases and J by 4 bases; unmatched bases: 2. In DNA form, the CDR3 reads TGTGCCAGCAGCTTAGGGGACAGGAGAGAGACCCAGTACTTC. Its protein is CASSLGDRRETQYF.

The sample holds one count of this clone. V is TRBV10-3 and J is TRBJ2-3; D gene ambiguous. With 10 bases removed from V and 3 bases from J, the gap between germline ends came to 14 bases. The CDR3 consists of 13 residues. Germline-derived CDR1 and CDR2 are ENHRY and SYGVKD. The CDR3 bases are TGTGCCACGACTTCGGGCGCGACAGATACGCAGTATTTT. Translated: CATTSGATDTQYF.

This chain joins TRBV7-2 and TRBJ2-3; the D is unclear. Germline assignment: CDR1 SGHTA and CDR2 FQGNSA. The CDR3 sequence is 16 residues long. The V end lost 4 bases, the J end lost 0 bases, and 14 bases lay between the germline ends. CDR3 in amino acids: CASSYRASLSTDTQYF. In DNA form, the CDR3 reads TGTGCCAGCAGCTATAGAGCTTCCCTTAGCACAGATACGCAGTATTTT.

The chain's CDR3 is CASRSRDSPRPTYEQYF. As DNA, the CDR3 is TGTGCCAGCAGGTCCCGGGACAGCCCACGACCCACCTACGAGCAGTACTTC. The gene calls are TRBV21-1 and TRBJ2-7; the table's D call TRBD1 went unverified against the DNA. TRBV21-1 is deemed a pseudogene. The length of the CDR3 is 17 residues.

CDR3 DNA sequence: TGTGCCAGCAGTTTGAACGGGGCTGGAAACACCATATATTTT. Its translation: CASSLNGAGNTIYF. This chain links TRBV28 with TRBJ1-3; D gene unclear. Deletions cut 3 bases from V and 2 bases from J, with 8 bases between. Germline-derived CDR1 and CDR2 are MDHEN and SYDVKM. This CDR3 is 14 amino acids long.

V usage is TRBV30 and J usage is TRBJ1-1, with TRBD1 identical over 9 bases. This CDR3 is 15 amino acids long. Trimming cost V 7 bases and J 6 bases; bases outside gene matches: 15. Germline-derived CDR1 and CDR2 are GTSNPN and SVGIG (reference sequence). In nucleotides, the CDR3 is TGTGCCTCCGACAGGGGGAAATCCCCCGGCGCTGAAGCTTTCTTT. It yields the protein CASDRGKSPGAEAFF.

The V call is TRBV10-3, the J call TRBJ2-3, with 9 bases identical to TRBD2. Germline loops: CDR1 ENHRY, CDR2 SYGVKD. The CDR3 consists of 16 residues. J was trimmed by 5 bases and V by 6 bases; bases with no gene match: 12. CDR3 sequence (DNA): TGTGCCATCAGCCCCGGGGCGGGGGGGCTTATAGATACGCAGTATTTT. Protein product: CAISPGAGGLIDTQYF.

In DNA form, the CDR3 reads TGTGCCAGCTCACCAAACCCCCCGCCCGTAGTCGAGCAGTACTTC. It codes for CASSPNPPPVVEQYF. The chain joins TRBV18 to TRBJ2-7; D not resolved. V shed 2 bases and J shed 6 bases, with 17 bases lying between them. The CDR3 loop spans 15 amino acids. The germline gives CDR1 KGHSH, CDR2 LQKENI.

The chain joins TRBV7-9 to TRBJ2-7; the match to TRBD2 covers 9 bases. V dropped 6 bases and J dropped 2; count of bases not matched to a gene: 8. Germline CDR1 and CDR2: SEHNR and FQNEAQ (reference sequence). The CDR3 runs 15 residues. The CDR3 region has the DNA TGTGCCAGCAGTCCCTCGGGACTAGCAACCTACGAGCAGTACTTC. Its protein is CASSPSGLATYEQYF.

This chain links TRBV7-2 with TRBJ2-1, with D perhaps matching TRBD1 (7 bases). The CDR3 consists of 15 residues. V lost 5 bases, J lost 9 bases, and 20 bases lay in between. The germline gives CDR1 SGHTA, CDR2 FQGNSA. The CDR3 region has the DNA TGTGCCAGCAGCCTGCGACAGGGCACCGGGGGTGAGCAGTTCTTC. Translating gives CASSLRQGTGGEQFF.

In regard to this clone: Other DNA sequences from this sample encode an identical CDR3 as well. The chain joins TRBV6-1 to TRBJ2-6; no clear D gene. Germline V gene data show CDR1 as MNHNS and CDR2 as SASEGT. This CDR3 contains 14 residues. Trimming cost V 2 bases and J 0 bases, with 2 bases left between them. The CDR3 DNA is TGTGCCAGCAGTGAATCCTCTGGGGCCAACGTCCTGACTTTC. Its protein is CASSESSGANVLTF.

The rearrangement uses TRBV7-9 and TRBJ2-5, with D possibly TRBD2 on 6 matching bases. The V gene's germline CDR1 is SEHNR and CDR2 FQNEAQ (reference sequence). Deletions cut 5 bases from V and 5 bases from J, with 18 bases between. The CDR3 has 15 residues. The CDR3 protein is CASSPGTYVWETQYF. The CDR3 DNA follows: TGTGCCAGCAGCCCGGGGACTTACGTCTGGGAGACCCAGTACTTC.